The 8 T cell receptor beta chains below all came from one sample that was sequenced in a study of cytomegalovirus exposure and HLA in healthy donors. PCR primers comprised 60 Vbeta and 13 Jbeta primers. The table came from immunoSEQ multiplex PCR; TCRdb's copy has only in-frame clones and leaves some out. Of some 100,000 clones in the sample, 55% to 75% are singletons; the top ten hold about 5.7%. Sample: PBMCs. The receptors derive from a woman aged 70-85 years in good health and CMV-seropositive.

This rearrangement joins TRBV6-5 to TRBJ1-1; TRBD1 is a possible D gene (5 bases). Trimming stripped 7 bases from V and 6 bases from J, with 21 bases between. Germline loops: CDR1 MNHEY, CDR2 SVGAGI. The CDR3 has 15 amino acids. The DNA for the CDR3 is TGTGCCAGCATCGATCCAGGGTCCCCTAGGGCTGAAGCTTTCTTT. This codes for CASIDPGSPRAEAFF.

Comment on this clone: Additional DNA sequences in this sample encode the identical CDR3. The chain uses TRBV30 and TRBJ2-3; a weak D match, TRBD2 (7 bases). The CDR3 runs to 16 residues. The V and J ends lost 4 bases and 3 bases respectively, with 20 bases between them. The germline CDR1 and CDR2 sequences are GTSNPN and SVGIG (reference sequence). The CDR3 region is CAWTGGGGRSTDTQYF. CDR3 coding DNA: TGTGCCTGGACCGGAGGGGGGGGGCGTTCTACAGATACGCAGTATTTT.

V usage is TRBV6-6 and J usage is TRBJ1-3; 11 bases fit TRBD1. In germline, CDR1 is MNHNY, CDR2 SVGAGI (reference sequence). The V and J ends lost 6 bases and 4 bases, in that order; junction bases with no gene match: 8. The CDR3 spans 16 residues. The CDR3 region has the DNA TGTGCCAGCAGCCGCGGACAGGGGGCGGGAGGAAACACCATATATTTT. Translated, it gives CASSRGQGAGGNTIYF.

The rearrangement links TRBV19 to TRBJ2-3, with 10 positions matching TRBD2. Germline assignment: CDR1 LNHDA and CDR2 SQIVND (reference sequence). CDR3 length: 15 amino acids. J lost 4 bases, V lost 4 bases, and 5 bases had no gene match. CDR3 DNA: TGTGCCAGTAGTAACCCTAGCGGGGGTGCAGATACGCAGTATTTT. This sequence encodes CASSNPSGGADTQYF.

V and J are TRBV13 and TRBJ2-7; D is uncertain. Trimming stripped 6 bases from V and 4 bases from J, with 16 bases between. The CDR3 extends over 14 amino acids. Germline CDR1 reads PRHDT; CDR2 reads FYEKMQ (reference sequence). CDR3 sequence: CASSRRQAQYEQYF. In DNA, the CDR3 is TGTGCCAGCAGTCGAAGGCAGGCCCAGTACGAGCAGTACTTC.

The chain is built from TRBV6-6 and TRBJ1-1; tentative D call: TRBD1 (5 bases). Germline values: CDR1 MNHNY, CDR2 SVGAGI (reference sequence). The ends were cut back, 3 bases at V and 0 bases at J, with 8 bases in the middle. This CDR3 comprises 14 residues. The DNA for the CDR3 is TGTGCCAGCAGTTATGGGGGGGTGAACACTGAAGCTTTCTTT. It encodes CASSYGGVNTEAFF.

This clone was found a few times. The DNA of the CDR3 is TGTGCCAGCAGTTCCACAGGGGGGGGTGCCGGGGAGCTGTTTTTT. This gives the protein CASSSTGGGAGELFF. The chain employs TRBV6-5 and TRBJ2-2; a weak D match, TRBD1 (8 bases). Germline V lookup: CDR1 MNHEY, CDR2 SVGAGI. This CDR3 has 15 residues. Trimming took 4 bases from V and 6 from J, leaving 15 bases between them.

The rearrangement uses TRBV12-5 and TRBJ1-1; D uncertain. Germline loops: CDR1 LGHNT, CDR2 FRNRAP. The CDR3 has 19 amino acids. V lost 9 bases to trimming and J lost 0 bases, with 29 bases between them. The CDR3 protein is CASDLILGLTPLMNTEAFF. The CDR3 DNA sequence: TGTGCTAGCGATCTTATCCTCGGACTTACCCCCCTCATGAACACTGAAGCTTTCTTT.